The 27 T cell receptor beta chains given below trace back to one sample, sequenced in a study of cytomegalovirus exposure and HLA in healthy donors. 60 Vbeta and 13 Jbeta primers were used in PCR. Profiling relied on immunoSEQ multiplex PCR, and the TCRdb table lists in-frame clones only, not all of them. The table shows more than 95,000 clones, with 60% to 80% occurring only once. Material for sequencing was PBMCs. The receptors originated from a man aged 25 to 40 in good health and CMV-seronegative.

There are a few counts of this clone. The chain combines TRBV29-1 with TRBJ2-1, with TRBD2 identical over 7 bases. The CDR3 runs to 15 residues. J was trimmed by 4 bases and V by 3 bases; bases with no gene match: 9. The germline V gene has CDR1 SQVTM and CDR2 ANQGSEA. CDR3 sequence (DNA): TGCAGCGTTGAGGTGCGGGAGACGACGTACAATGAGCAGTTCTTC. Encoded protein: CSVEVRETTYNEQFF.

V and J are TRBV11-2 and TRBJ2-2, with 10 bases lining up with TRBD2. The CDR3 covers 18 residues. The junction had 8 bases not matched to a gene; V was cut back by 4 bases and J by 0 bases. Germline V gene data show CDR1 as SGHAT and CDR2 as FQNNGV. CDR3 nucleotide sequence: TGTGCCAGCAGCTCCCGGGGAGCGGGAGGGCCGAACACCGGGGAGCTGTTTTTT. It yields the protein CASSSRGAGGPNTGELFF.

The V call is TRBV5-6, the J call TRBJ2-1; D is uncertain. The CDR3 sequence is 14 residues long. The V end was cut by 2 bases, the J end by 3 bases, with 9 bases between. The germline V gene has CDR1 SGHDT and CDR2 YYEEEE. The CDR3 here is CASSFTLSYNEQFF. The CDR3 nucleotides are TGTGCCAGCAGCTTTACTCTTAGCTACAATGAGCAGTTCTTC.

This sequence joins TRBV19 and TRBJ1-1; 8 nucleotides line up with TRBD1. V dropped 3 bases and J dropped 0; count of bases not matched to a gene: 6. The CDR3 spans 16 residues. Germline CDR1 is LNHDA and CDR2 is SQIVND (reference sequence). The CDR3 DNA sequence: TGTGCCAGTAGTATCAGGGGGCTTAAAATGAACACTGAAGCTTTCTTT. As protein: CASSIRGLKMNTEAFF.

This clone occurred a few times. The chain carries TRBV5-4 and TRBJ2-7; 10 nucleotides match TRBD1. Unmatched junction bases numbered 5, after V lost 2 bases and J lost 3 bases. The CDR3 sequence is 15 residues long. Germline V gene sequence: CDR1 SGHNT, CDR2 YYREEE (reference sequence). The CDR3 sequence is CASSFERTGGYEQYF. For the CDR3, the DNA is TGTGCCAGCAGCTTCGAAAGGACAGGGGGCTACGAGCAGTACTTC.

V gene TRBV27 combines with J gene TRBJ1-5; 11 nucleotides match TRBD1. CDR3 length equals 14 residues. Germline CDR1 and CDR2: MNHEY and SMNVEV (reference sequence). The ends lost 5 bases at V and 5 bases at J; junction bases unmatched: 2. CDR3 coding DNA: TGTGCCAGCAGTGGACAGGGGGCAGATCAGCCCCAGCATTTT. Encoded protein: CASSGQGADQPQHF.

The CDR3 bases are TGTGCCAGCAGTAAAGACACCCTCCAAGAGACCCAGTACTTC. It yields the protein CASSKDTLQETQYF. V and J are TRBV5-6 and TRBJ2-5; D unresolved. This CDR3 spans 14 amino acids. Germline CDR1 SGHDT, CDR2 YYEEEE. Trimming shortened V by 5 bases and J by 1 base, and 12 bases separated the two germline ends.

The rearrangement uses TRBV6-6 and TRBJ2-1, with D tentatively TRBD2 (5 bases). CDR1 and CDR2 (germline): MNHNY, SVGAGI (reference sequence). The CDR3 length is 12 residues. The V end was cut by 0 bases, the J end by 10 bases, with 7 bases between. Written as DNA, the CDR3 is TGTGCCAGCAGTTACTCGCCGGGGGAGCAGTTCTTC. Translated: CASSYSPGEQFF.

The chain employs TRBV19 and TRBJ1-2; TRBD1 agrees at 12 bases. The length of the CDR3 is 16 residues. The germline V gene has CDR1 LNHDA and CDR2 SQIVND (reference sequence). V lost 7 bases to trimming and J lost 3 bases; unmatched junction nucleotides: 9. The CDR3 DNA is TGTGCCAGTACCCGACCTGGGACAGGGGGCGACTATGGCTACACCTTC. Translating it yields CASTRPGTGGDYGYTF.

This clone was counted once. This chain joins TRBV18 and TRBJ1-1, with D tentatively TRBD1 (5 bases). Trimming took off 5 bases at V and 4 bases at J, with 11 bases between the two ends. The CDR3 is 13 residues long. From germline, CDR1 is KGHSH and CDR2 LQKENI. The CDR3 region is CASSSGGSTEAFF. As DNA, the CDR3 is TGTGCCAGCTCATCCGGGGGAAGCACTGAAGCTTTCTTT.

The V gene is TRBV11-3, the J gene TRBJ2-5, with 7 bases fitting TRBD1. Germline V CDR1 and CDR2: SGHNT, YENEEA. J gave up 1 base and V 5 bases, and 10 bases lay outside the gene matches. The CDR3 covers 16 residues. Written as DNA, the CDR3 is TGTGCCAGCAGCGCCCGTAGGGACAGATCCCAAGAGACCCAGTACTTC. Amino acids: CASSARRDRSQETQYF.

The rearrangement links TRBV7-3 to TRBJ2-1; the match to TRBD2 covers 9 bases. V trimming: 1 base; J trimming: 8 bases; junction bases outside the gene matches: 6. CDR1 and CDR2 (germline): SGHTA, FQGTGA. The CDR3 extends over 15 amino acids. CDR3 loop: CASSLSSSGNYEQFF. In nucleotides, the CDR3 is TGTGCCAGCAGCTTAAGCTCTAGCGGGAATTATGAGCAGTTCTTC.

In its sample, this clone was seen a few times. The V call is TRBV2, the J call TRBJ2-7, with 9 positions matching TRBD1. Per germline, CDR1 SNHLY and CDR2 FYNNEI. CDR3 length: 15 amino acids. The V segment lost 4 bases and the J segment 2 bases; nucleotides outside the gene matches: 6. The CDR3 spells CASSGTGDPTYEQYF. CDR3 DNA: TGTGCCAGCAGTGGGACAGGGGATCCAACCTACGAGCAGTACTTC.

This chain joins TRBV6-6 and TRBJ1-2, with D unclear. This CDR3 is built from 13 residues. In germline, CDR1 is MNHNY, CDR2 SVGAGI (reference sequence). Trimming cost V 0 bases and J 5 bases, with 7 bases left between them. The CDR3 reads CASSYSWEYGYTF. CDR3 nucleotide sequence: TGTGCCAGCAGTTACTCGTGGGAGTATGGCTACACCTTC.

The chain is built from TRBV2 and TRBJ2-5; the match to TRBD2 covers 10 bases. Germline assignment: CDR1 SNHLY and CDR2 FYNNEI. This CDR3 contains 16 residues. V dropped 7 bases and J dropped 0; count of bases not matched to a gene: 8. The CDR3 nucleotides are TGTGCCAGCACGGCCCTAGCGGGGGACTACCAAGAGACCCAGTACTTC. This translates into CASTALAGDYQETQYF.

CDR3 nucleotides: TGTGCCAGTAGGCGGACAGGCAGTATAGAAATGGAGACCCAGTACTTC. Protein sequence: CASRRTGSIEMETQYF. The chain links TRBV19 to TRBJ2-5; 7 bases match TRBD1. V gave up 6 bases and J gave up 5 bases; unmatched junction bases: 15. CDR3 length: 16 amino acids. CDR1 is LNHDA, CDR2 SQIVND, per germline (reference sequence). Full variable domain (missing parts from reference TRBV19 and TRBJ2-5): DGGITQSPKYLFRKEGQNVTLSCEQNLNHDAMYWYRQDPGQGLRLIYYSQIVNDFQKGDIAEGYSVSREKKESFPLTVTSAQKNPTAFYLCASRRTGSIEMETQYFGPGTRLLVL.

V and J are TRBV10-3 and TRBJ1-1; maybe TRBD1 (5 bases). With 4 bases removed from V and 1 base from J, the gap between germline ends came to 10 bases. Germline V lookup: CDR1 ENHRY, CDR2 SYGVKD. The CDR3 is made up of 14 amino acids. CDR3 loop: CAISGTDRNTEAFF. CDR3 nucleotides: TGTGCCATCAGTGGAACCGACAGGAACACTGAAGCTTTCTTT.

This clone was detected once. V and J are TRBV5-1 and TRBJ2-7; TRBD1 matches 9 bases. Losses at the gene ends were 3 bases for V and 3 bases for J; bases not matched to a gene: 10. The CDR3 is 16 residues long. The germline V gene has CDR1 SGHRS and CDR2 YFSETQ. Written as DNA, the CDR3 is TGCGCCAGCAGCTGGGGGTTCTCGGACAGGGGCTACGAGCAGTACTTC. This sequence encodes CASSWGFSDRGYEQYF.

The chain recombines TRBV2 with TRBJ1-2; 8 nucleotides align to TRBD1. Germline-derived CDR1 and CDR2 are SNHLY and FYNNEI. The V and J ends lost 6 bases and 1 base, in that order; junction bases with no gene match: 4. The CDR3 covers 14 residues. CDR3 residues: CASSPGQVNYGYTF. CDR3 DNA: TGTGCCAGCAGCCCGGGACAGGTTAACTATGGCTACACCTTC.

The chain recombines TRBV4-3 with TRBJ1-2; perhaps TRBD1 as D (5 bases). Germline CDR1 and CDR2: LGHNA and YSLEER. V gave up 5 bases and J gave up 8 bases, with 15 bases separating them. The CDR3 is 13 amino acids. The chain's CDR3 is CASSSIDGAGYTF. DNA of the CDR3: TGCGCCAGCAGCTCAATCGATGGGGCCGGCTACACCTTC.

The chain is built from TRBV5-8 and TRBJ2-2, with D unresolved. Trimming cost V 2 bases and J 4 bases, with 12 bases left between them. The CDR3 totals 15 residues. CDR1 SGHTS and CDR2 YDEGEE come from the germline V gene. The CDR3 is CASSFDLISTGELFF. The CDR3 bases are TGTGCCAGCAGCTTTGACTTAATATCCACCGGGGAGCTGTTTTTT.

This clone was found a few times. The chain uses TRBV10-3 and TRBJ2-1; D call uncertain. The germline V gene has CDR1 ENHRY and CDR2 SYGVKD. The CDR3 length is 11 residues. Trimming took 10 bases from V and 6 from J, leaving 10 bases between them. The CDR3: CASGSLNEQFF. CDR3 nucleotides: TGTGCCAGCGGAAGTCTCAATGAGCAGTTCTTC.

CDR3 nucleotide sequence: TGTGCCAGCAGTTTGACAGGGCCCATGGGTGGCTACACCTTC. It translates to CASSLTGPMGGYTF. The gene calls are TRBV28 and TRBJ1-2; 7 positions agree with TRBD1. The CDR3 loop spans 14 amino acids. With 3 bases clipped from V and 7 bases from J, the junction kept 8 bases outside the gene matches. Germline V gives CDR1 MDHEN, CDR2 SYDVKM.

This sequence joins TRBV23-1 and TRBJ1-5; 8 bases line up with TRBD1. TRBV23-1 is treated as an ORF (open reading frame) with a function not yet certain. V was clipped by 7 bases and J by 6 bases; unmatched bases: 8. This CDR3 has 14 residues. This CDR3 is CASTPGGESQPQHF. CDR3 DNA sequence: TGCGCCAGCACCCCAGGGGGCGAATCTCAGCCCCAGCATTTT.

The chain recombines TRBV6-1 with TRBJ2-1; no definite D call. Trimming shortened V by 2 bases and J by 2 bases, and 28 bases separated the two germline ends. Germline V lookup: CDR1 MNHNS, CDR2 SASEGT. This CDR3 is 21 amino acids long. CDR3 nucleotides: TGTGCCAGCAGTGAAAGCCCCCTTACTAACTCCGTGGATTGGACCTACAATGAGCAGTTCTTC. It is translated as CASSESPLTNSVDWTYNEQFF.

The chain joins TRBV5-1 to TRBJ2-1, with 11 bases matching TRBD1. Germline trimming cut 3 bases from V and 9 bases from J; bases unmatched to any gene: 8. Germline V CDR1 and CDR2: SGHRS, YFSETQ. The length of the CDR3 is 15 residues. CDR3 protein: CASSWGQGEVGEQFF. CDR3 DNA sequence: TGCGCCAGCAGCTGGGGACAGGGGGAAGTCGGTGAGCAGTTCTTC. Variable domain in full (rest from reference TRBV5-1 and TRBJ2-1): KAGVTQTPRYLIKTRGQQVTLSCSPISGHRSVSWYQQTPGQGLQFLFEYFSETQRNKGNFPGRFSGRQFSNSRSEMNVSTLELGDSALYLCASSWGQGEVGEQFFGPGTRLTVL.

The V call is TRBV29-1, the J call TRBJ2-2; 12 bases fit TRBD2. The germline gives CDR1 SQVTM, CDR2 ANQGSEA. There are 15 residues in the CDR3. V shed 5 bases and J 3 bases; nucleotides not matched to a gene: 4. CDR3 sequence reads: CSVFGLAGYTGELFF. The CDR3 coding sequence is TGCAGCGTTTTTGGACTAGCGGGATACACCGGGGAGCTGTTTTTT.